This T cell receptor (beta chain) stems from a study of CD8 T cells in Susac syndrome. Study-wide context: The Susac syndrome patients were therapy-naive, on corticosteroids, or on intravenous immunoglobulin alone at blood draw. Regarding the study as a whole: It was acknowledged in the study that its TCR sequencing and HLA analysis involved a relatively small number of individuals.

CD8+ and CD4+ T cells from blood underwent TCR beta sequencing. The authors reverse transcribed roughly 0.5 to 1 ug RNA with random hexamers. Amplification of TCR beta CDR3 was carried out by immunoSEQ multiplex PCR, which covered 54 Vbeta and 13 Jbeta segments. TCRdb re-called the immunoSEQ multiplex PCR reads with MiXCR, one entry per CDR3 protein. The sample includes under 200,000 distinct CDR3 sequences, 90% to 95% of them seen just once. In the case of this clonotype: The antigen is unknown.

This TCR was recovered from a human donor with Susac syndrome. The sample consisted of CD4+ T cells from PBMCs.

CDR3 nucleotide sequence: TGCAGCGTTGGACGCGGGAGGCCCAACACCGGGGAGCTGTTTTTT. This encodes CSVGRGRPNTGELFF. The J gene is TRBJ2-2, the V gene TRBV29-1; TRBD2 aligns across 8 bases. Germline V gene sequence: CDR1 SQVTM, CDR2 ANQGSEA. J gave up 2 bases and V 4 bases, and 6 bases lay outside the gene matches. CDR3 size: 15 residues.